The next 30 T cell receptor beta chains were all read from a single sample in a study of beta chain features in type 1 diabetes. General study points: Moderate yet significant TCRB CDR3 shortening was seen in Type 1 diabetes patients in all four CD4+ subsets.

Their antigen targets remain unknown. TCRB transcripts that were expressed got sequenced, as all of the isolated RNA had been reverse transcribed. TCRdb keeps only in-frame clones here, not all; method: immunoSEQ multiplex PCR. In the table there are 130,000 or so clones, 9% of which are singletons. The specimen sequenced was central memory CD4+ T cells from blood. The receptors come from a man aged 30 to 39 with type 1 diabetes.

The chain recombines TRBV6-4 with TRBJ2-3, with TRBD1 identical over 8 bases. V shed 8 bases, J shed 5 bases, and the junction held 15 bases outside the gene matches. In germline, CDR1 is MRHNA, CDR2 SNTAGT. The length of the CDR3 is 16 residues. CDR3 sequence (DNA): TGTGCCAGCCCAAATGAGAGACAGGGGTCAGGAGATACGCAGTATTTT. Protein product: CASPNERQGSGDTQYF.

Of note for this clone: This sample also contains other DNA sequences that code for the same CDR3. The chain links TRBV18 to TRBJ2-3; D gene uncertain. V shed 6 bases and J shed 0 bases, with 7 bases lying between them. Germline V gene lookup returns CDR1 KGHSH and CDR2 LQKENI. This CDR3 comprises 13 residues. CDR3 in amino acids: CASSSSSTDTQYF. CDR3 in DNA: TGTGCCAGCTCGTCCTCTAGCACAGATACGCAGTATTTT.

This clone has only a few counts. V and J are TRBV6-5 and TRBJ2-1, with D perhaps matching TRBD2 (5 bases). This CDR3 has 13 amino acids. Germline lookup yields CDR1 MNHEY and CDR2 SVGAGI. V was pared by 5 bases and J by 11 bases, with 16 bases between. CDR3 amino acids: CASSEGGTWKQFF. CDR3 coding DNA: TGTGCCAGCAGTGAGGGCGGAACCTGGAAGCAGTTCTTC.

V is TRBV6-1 and J is TRBJ2-5; 9 positions match TRBD1. V lost 0 bases to trimming and J lost 2 bases; unmatched junction nucleotides: 4. In germline, CDR1 is MNHNS, CDR2 SASEGT. The CDR3 is 16 residues long. DNA of the CDR3: TGTGCCAGCAGTGAAGCGCCTGGACAGGGGCAAGAGACCCAGTACTTC. Protein sequence: CASSEAPGQGQETQYF.

The chain is built from TRBV5-1 and TRBJ1-2; D unclear. V was clipped by 0 bases and J by 0 bases, with 9 bases between them. The CDR3 loop spans 15 amino acids. CDR1 SGHRS and CDR2 YFSETQ come from the germline V gene. CDR3 residues: CASSLEPGTNYGYTF. The CDR3 DNA sequence: TGCGCCAGCAGCTTGGAGCCGGGGACTAACTATGGCTACACCTTC. Full variable domain (remainder filled in from reference TRBV5-1 and TRBJ1-2): KAGVTQTPRYLIKTRGQQVTLSCSPISGHRSVSWYQQTPGQGLQFLFEYFSETQRNKGNFPGRFSGRQFSNSRSEMNVSTLELGDSALYLCASSLEPGTNYGYTFGSGTRLTVV.

The chain couples TRBV19 to TRBJ2-1; 9 bases map to TRBD2. The CDR3 sequence is 16 residues long. The germline CDR1 and CDR2 sequences are LNHDA and SQIVND (reference sequence). V shed 3 bases and J 7 bases; nucleotides not matched to a gene: 10. CDR3: CASSIVGGGGKNEQFF. In DNA, the CDR3 is TGTGCCAGTAGTATTGTCGGCGGGGGGGGAAAGAATGAGCAGTTCTTC.

This clone came up many times. The chain is built from TRBV27 and TRBJ1-4; no reliable D call. The CDR3 length is 14 residues. Per the germline V gene, CDR1 is MNHEY and CDR2 is SMNVEV (reference sequence). Trimming took 2 bases from V and 7 from J, leaving 11 bases between them. The CDR3 bases are TGTGCCAGCAGTTTACTCTCCAAAGCTGAAAAACTGTTTTTT. It encodes CASSLLSKAEKLFF.

DNA for the CDR3: TGTGCCAGCAGTCCCCGGACAGGGGATAATTCACCCCTCCACTTT. This sequence encodes CASSPRTGDNSPLHF. The rearrangement joins TRBV7-2 to TRBJ1-6; 9 bases are shared with TRBD1. Germline V CDR1 and CDR2: SGHTA, FQGNSA. This CDR3 spans 15 amino acids. V lost 6 bases and J lost 5; bases outside the gene matches: 5.

This clone was seen only a few times. This chain links TRBV5-4 with TRBJ1-2, with D perhaps TRBD1 (6 bases). The CDR3 extends over 13 amino acids. V was pared by 4 bases and J by 4 bases, with 11 bases between. Germline V lookup: CDR1 SGHNT, CDR2 YYREEE (reference sequence). In nucleotides, the CDR3 is TGTGCCAGCAGCCCCACAGGGACCTATGGCTACACCTTC. Its translation is CASSPTGTYGYTF.

The chain combines TRBV7-2 with TRBJ2-7; D uncertain. The CDR3 runs to 12 residues. V was cut by 6 bases and J by 2 bases, with 8 bases left in between. Germline V gene sequence: CDR1 SGHTA, CDR2 FQGNSA. CDR3 protein: CASSDRAYEQYF. DNA of the CDR3: TGTGCCAGCAGTGACCGGGCCTACGAGCAGTACTTC.

The rearrangement links TRBV7-2 to TRBJ1-1; D is ambiguous. CDR3 length equals 13 residues. V was cut by 5 bases and J by 4 bases, with 11 bases left in between. CDR1 and CDR2 (germline): SGHTA, FQGNSA. In DNA form, the CDR3 reads TGTGCCAGCAGCCCCGTCGGTGGCACTGAAGCTTTCTTT. Translating it yields CASSPVGGTEAFF.

There are many counts of this clone. This chain connects TRBV19 to TRBJ1-1, with 7 bases that match TRBD1. The V gene's germline CDR1 is LNHDA and CDR2 SQIVND (reference sequence). The J segment lost 3 bases and the V segment lost 5 bases, leaving 3 bases of the junction unmatched. The CDR3 is made up of 13 amino acids. The CDR3 loop reads CASSRDSYTEAFF. The DNA for the CDR3 is TGTGCCAGTAGTCGGGACAGCTACACTGAAGCTTTCTTT.

A word on this clone: Distinct nucleotide sequences in the sample also encode this CDR3. As DNA, the CDR3 is TGTGCCAGCAGTTACCCGGGTGGGGGGGAGACCCAGTACTTC. Translating it yields CASSYPGGGETQYF. The chain combines TRBV6-5 with TRBJ2-5; a possible D gene is TRBD2 (6 bases). V gave up 2 bases and J gave up 5 bases, with 12 bases separating them. Germline loops: CDR1 MNHEY, CDR2 SVGAGI. The CDR3 loop spans 14 amino acids.

This clone showed up just a few times. V is TRBV5-1 and J is TRBJ2-5; D not certain. The CDR3 runs to 15 residues. V lost 1 base, J lost 1 base, and 11 bases lay in between. CDR1 and CDR2 (germline): SGHRS, YFSETQ. The CDR3 nucleotides are TGCGCCAGCAGCTTGATTCCAGTCTCCCAAGAGACCCAGTACTTC. Translating it yields CASSLIPVSQETQYF.

This clone was picked up a small number of times. The chain recombines TRBV6-6 with TRBJ2-7; D is possibly TRBD2 (5 bases). Germline V gene sequence: CDR1 MNHNY, CDR2 SVGAGI (reference sequence). The CDR3 covers 13 residues. Trimming took 7 bases from V and 6 from J, leaving 16 bases between them. CDR3 sequence: CASTSTRAAEQYF. CDR3 nucleotide sequence: TGTGCCAGCACCTCCACGAGAGCGGCCGAGCAGTACTTC.

The chain is built from TRBV5-1 and TRBJ2-7; possibly TRBD2 for D (7 bases). The CDR3 sequence is 14 residues long. Trimming removed 4 bases at V and 1 base at J, with 12 bases between. The germline CDR1 and CDR2 sequences are SGHRS and YFSETQ. The CDR3 protein is CASSGGAQSYEQYF. CDR3 DNA sequence: TGCGCCAGCAGCGGGGGGGCCCAATCCTACGAGCAGTACTTC.

The chain carries TRBV7-8 and TRBJ2-3; no clear D gene. Germline CDR1 is SGHVS and CDR2 is FQNEAQ. The length of the CDR3 is 13 residues. Trimming removed 7 bases from V and 2 bases from J, with 10 bases in between. The CDR3 here is CASTFGFTDTQYF. Written as DNA, the CDR3 is TGTGCCAGCACCTTTGGCTTCACAGATACGCAGTATTTT.

CDR3 DNA: TGCGCCAGCAGCTTAGGACAGGGGGTCAACGAGCAGTACTTC. It is translated as CASSLGQGVNEQYF. The chain employs TRBV5-1 and TRBJ2-7, with 10 bases matching TRBD1. Trimming at V came to 2 bases and at J to 5 bases, leaving 4 bases not matched to a gene. The length of the CDR3 is 14 residues. The V gene's germline CDR1 is SGHRS and CDR2 YFSETQ.

This chain connects TRBV27 to TRBJ2-2; 9 bases line up with TRBD1. V trimming: 6 bases; J trimming: 6 bases; junction bases outside the gene matches: 17. Germline CDR1 is MNHEY and CDR2 is SMNVEV (reference sequence). This CDR3 is built from 18 residues. CDR3 protein: CASRGTNRGRPAAGELFF. CDR3 nucleotides: TGTGCCAGCAGGGGGACCAACAGGGGGCGTCCGGCCGCCGGGGAGCTGTTTTTT.

The chain couples TRBV28 to TRBJ1-2, with D uncertain. The V and J ends lost 6 bases and 4 bases respectively, with 18 bases between them. In germline, CDR1 is MDHEN, CDR2 SYDVKM. The CDR3 loop spans 15 amino acids. This CDR3 reads CASSPGRALGYGYTF. The CDR3 DNA reads TGTGCCAGCAGCCCGGGAAGGGCCCTTGGCTATGGCTACACCTTC.

This clone was counted a few times. V is TRBV2 and J is TRBJ2-5; 7 positions agree with TRBD1. The CDR3 contains 13 residues. V lost 8 bases and J lost 2; bases outside the gene matches: 5. Germline CDR1 reads SNHLY; CDR2 reads FYNNEI. The CDR3, as DNA: TGTGCCAGCCGACAGGGATCTCAAGAGACCCAGTACTTC. Amino acid sequence: CASRQGSQETQYF. The full variable domain, rest sourced from reference TRBV2 and TRBJ2-5, is EPEVTQTPSHQVTQMGQEVILRCVPISNHLYFYWYRQILGQKVEFLVSFYNNEISEKSEIFDDQFSVERPDGSNFTLKIRSTKLEDSAMYFCASRQGSQETQYFGPGTRLLVL.

The chain joins TRBV6-6 to TRBJ1-6, with 9 positions matching TRBD1. The junction had 10 bases not matched to a gene; V was cut back by 6 bases and J by 10 bases. The germline V gene encodes CDR1 MNHNY and CDR2 SVGAGI (reference sequence). The CDR3 totals 15 residues. The CDR3 coding sequence is TGTGCCAGCAGGGACACCGGGACAGGGAAGTCACCCCTCCACTTT. Its protein product is CASRDTGTGKSPLHF.

This clone was picked up a small number of times. This chain joins TRBV5-4 and TRBJ2-3; D gene ambiguous. Germline CDR1 is SGHNT and CDR2 is YYREEE (reference sequence). The ends were cut back, 1 base at V and 7 bases at J, with 7 bases in the middle. The CDR3 extends over 12 amino acids. CDR3 DNA sequence: TGTGCCAGCAGCTTGAAAGCCAATACGCAGTATTTT. Translating it yields CASSLKANTQYF.

In this sample, this clone turned up many times. This chain uses TRBV29-1 with TRBJ1-2; D call uncertain. The CDR3 covers 12 residues. Trimming took off 2 bases at V and 8 bases at J, with 12 bases between the two ends. CDR1 and CDR2 from the germline V gene are SQVTM and ANQGSEA. The CDR3: CSVEKAAGGYTF. The CDR3 DNA is TGCAGCGTTGAAAAGGCGGCCGGAGGCTACACCTTC. Combining the CDR3 with reference TRBV29-1 and TRBJ1-2 gives the whole variable domain SAVISQKPSRDICQRGTSLTIQCQVDSQVTMMFWYRQQPGQSLTLIATANQGSEATYESGFVIDKFPISRPNLTFSTLTVSNMSPEDSSIYLCSVEKAAGGYTFGSGTRLTVV.

This clone was detected only a few times. V gene TRBV7-3 combines with J gene TRBJ2-1; 9 nucleotides agree with TRBD2. Trimming cost V 0 bases and J 7 bases; bases outside gene matches: 4. Germline loops: CDR1 SGHTA, CDR2 FQGTGA. CDR3 length equals 15 residues. CDR3 DNA: TGTGCCAGCAGCTTAACGGGCGGGGGGGCTAATGAGCAGTTCTTC. The encoded protein is CASSLTGGGANEQFF.

The table lists this clone with a few counts. This chain links TRBV5-4 with TRBJ2-1, with a tentative D call TRBD2 (7 bases). This CDR3 is 16 amino acids long. Germline V CDR1 and CDR2: SGHNT, YYREEE (reference sequence). V gave up 3 bases and J gave up 3 bases, with 16 bases separating them. In nucleotides, the CDR3 is TGTGCCAGCAGCTGGGGGGGCCCCAATGGCTACAATGAGCAGTTCTTC. Protein sequence: CASSWGGPNGYNEQFF.

The chain recombines TRBV29-1 with TRBJ2-1, with D hard to call. Trimming removed 4 bases at V and 0 bases at J, with 13 bases between. The CDR3 consists of 15 residues. CDR1 is SQVTM, CDR2 ANQGSEA, per germline. The CDR3 region has the DNA TGCAGCGTTGGATCCACCGCGAGCTCCTACAATGAGCAGTTCTTC. This codes for CSVGSTASSYNEQFF.

This clone was found a few times. The chain combines TRBV18 with TRBJ2-3; 8 bases match TRBD2. The CDR3 totals 16 residues. After removal of 3 bases from V and 1 base from J, the junction contained 6 bases not matched to a gene. CDR1 and CDR2 (germline): KGHSH, LQKENI. CDR3 loop: CASSPRLRGGTDTQYF. CDR3 in DNA: TGTGCCAGCTCACCCCGGTTGCGGGGGGGCACAGATACGCAGTATTTT. The entire variable domain, with the rest obtained from reference TRBV18 and TRBJ2-3, is as follows: NAGVMQNPRHLVRRRGQEARLRCSPMKGHSHVYWYRQLPEEGLKFMVYLQKENIIDESGMPKERFSAEFPKEGPSILRIQQVVRGDSAAYFCASSPRLRGGTDTQYFGPGTRLTVL.

This clone has more than one count but fewer than ten. The CDR3 protein is CASSRDPSGHGELFF. The CDR3 nucleotides are TGCGCCAGCAGCCGAGACCCCTCGGGTCACGGGGAGCTGTTTTTT. The rearrangement uses TRBV5-1 and TRBJ2-2; D gene unclear. Between the trimmed V and J ends, which lost 4 bases and 7 bases, there was a span of 17 bases. Looked up from germline, CDR1 is SGHRS and CDR2 is YFSETQ. CDR3 size: 15 residues.

The gene calls are TRBV6-5 and TRBJ1-5, with 8 bases fitting TRBD1. CDR1 and CDR2 from the germline V gene are MNHEY and SVGAGI. With 5 bases clipped from V and 5 bases from J, the junction kept 5 bases outside the gene matches. CDR3 length: 14 residues. This CDR3 is CASSQDRGHQPQHF. DNA for the CDR3: TGTGCCAGCAGTCAAGACAGGGGACATCAGCCCCAGCATTTT.